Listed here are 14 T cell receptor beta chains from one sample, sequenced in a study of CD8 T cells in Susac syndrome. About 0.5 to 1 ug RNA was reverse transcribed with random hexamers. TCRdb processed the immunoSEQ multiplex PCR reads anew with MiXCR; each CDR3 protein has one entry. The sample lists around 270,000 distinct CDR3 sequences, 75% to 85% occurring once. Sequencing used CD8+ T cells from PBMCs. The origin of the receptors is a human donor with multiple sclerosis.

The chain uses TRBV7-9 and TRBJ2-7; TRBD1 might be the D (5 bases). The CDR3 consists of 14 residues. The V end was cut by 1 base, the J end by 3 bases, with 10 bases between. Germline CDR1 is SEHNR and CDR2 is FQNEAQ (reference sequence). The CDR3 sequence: CASSLGSQGYEQYF. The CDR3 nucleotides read TGTGCCAGCAGCTTAGGTAGTCAGGGCTACGAGCAGTACTTC.

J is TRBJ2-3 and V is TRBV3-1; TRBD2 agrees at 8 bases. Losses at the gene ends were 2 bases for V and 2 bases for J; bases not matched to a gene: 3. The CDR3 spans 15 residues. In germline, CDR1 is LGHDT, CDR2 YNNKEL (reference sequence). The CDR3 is CASSQTSGHTDTQYF. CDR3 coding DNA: TGTGCCAGCAGCCAAACTAGCGGACACACAGATACGCAGTATTTT.

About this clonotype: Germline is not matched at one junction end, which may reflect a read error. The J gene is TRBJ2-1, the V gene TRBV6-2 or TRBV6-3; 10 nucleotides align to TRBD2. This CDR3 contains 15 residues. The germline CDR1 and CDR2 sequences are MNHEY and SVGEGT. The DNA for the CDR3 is TGTGCCAGCAGGGCGGGACTAGCGCCCTACAATGAGCAGCTCTTC. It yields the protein CASRAGLAPYNEQLF.

This CDR3 reads CASSLAFGNSNTGELFF. CDR3 nucleotides: TGTGCCAGCAGCTTAGCCTTCGGAAACTCGAACACCGGGGAGCTGTTTTTT. This sequence joins TRBV7-9 and TRBJ2-2; D remains unclear. Germline V gives CDR1 SEHNR, CDR2 FQNEAQ (reference sequence). Trimming shortened V by 0 bases and J by 0 bases, and 11 bases separated the two germline ends. CDR3 length: 17 residues. The full variable domain, its missing parts supplied by reference TRBV7-9 and TRBJ2-2, is DTGVSQNPRHKITKRGQNVTFRCDPISEHNRLYWYRQTLGQGPEFLTYFQNEAQLEKSRLLSDRFSAERPKGSFSTLEIQRTEQGDSAMYLCASSLAFGNSNTGELFFGEGSRLTVL.

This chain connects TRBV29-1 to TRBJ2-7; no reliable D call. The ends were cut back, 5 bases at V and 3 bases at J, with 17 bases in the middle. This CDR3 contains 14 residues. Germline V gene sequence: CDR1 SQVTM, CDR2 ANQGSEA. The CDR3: CSVLQDPDIYEQYF. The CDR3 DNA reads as TGCAGCGTTCTCCAGGACCCTGATATCTACGAGCAGTACTTC.

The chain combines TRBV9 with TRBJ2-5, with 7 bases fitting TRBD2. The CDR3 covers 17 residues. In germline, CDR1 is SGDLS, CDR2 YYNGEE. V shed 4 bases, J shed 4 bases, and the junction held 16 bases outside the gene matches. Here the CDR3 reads CASSPSAGFSQRETQYF. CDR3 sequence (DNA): TGTGCCAGCAGCCCCTCAGCGGGATTCTCCCAGCGAGAGACCCAGTACTTC.

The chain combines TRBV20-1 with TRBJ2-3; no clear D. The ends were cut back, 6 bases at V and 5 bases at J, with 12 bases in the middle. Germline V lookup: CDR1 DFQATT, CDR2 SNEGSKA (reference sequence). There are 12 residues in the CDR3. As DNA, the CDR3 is TGCAGTGCCCGGGCTATTATAGATACGCAGTATTTT. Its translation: CSARAIIDTQYF.

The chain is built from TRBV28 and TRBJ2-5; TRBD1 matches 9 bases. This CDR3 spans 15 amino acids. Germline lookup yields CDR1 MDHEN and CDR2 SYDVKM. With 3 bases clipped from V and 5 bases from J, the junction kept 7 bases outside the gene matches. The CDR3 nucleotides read TGTGCCAGCAGTTTCCCCGACAGGGGGTTGGAGACCCAGTACTTC. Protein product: CASSFPDRGLETQYF.

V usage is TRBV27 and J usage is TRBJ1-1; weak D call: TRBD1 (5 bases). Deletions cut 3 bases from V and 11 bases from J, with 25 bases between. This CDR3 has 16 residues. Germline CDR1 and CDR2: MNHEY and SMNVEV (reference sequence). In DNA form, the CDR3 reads TGTGCCAGCAGTTTCACCGGGGTGGGGGTGCCCTTGCGCGCTTTCTTT. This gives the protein CASSFTGVGVPLRAFF.

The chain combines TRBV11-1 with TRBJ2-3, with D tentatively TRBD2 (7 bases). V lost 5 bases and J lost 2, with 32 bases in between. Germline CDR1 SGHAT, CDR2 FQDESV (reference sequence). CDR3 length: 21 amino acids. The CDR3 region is CASSEPGVGRLAPLLTDTQYF. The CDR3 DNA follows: TGTGCCAGCAGCGAGCCAGGGGTGGGGCGACTAGCCCCTCTCCTCACAGATACGCAGTATTTT.

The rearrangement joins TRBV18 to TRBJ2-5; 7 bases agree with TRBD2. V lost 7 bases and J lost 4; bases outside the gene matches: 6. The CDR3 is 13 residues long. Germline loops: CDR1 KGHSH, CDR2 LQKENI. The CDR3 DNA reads TGTGCCAGCTATGCCGGGAGGAGAGAGACCCAGTACTTC. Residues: CASYAGRRETQYF.

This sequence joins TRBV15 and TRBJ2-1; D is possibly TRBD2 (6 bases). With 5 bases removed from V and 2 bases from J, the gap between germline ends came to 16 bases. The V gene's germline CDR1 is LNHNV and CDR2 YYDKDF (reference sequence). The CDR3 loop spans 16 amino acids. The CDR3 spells CATSQVTSGPYNEQFF. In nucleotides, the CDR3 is TGTGCCACCAGCCAGGTAACGAGCGGGCCCTACAATGAGCAGTTCTTC.

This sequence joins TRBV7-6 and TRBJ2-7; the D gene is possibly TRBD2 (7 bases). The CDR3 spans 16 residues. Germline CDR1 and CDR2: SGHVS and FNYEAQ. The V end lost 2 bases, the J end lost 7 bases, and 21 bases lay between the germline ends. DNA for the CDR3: TGTGCCAGCAGCTTACTTCCCGACAAGGGGGGGTGGGAGCAGTACTTC. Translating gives CASSLLPDKGGWEQYF.

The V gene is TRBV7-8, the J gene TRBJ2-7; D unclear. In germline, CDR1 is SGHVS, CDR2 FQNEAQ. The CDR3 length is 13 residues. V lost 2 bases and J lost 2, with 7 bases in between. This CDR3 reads CASSLMDTYEQYF. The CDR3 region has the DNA TGTGCCAGCAGCTTAATGGATACCTACGAGCAGTACTTC.